These 8 T cell receptor beta chains share one sample of origin, sequenced in a study of T cell changes during pregnancy in multiple sclerosis. Produced via immunoSEQ multiplex PCR; TCRdb's table is partial and in-frame only. This sample yields over 45,000 clones, of which more than 90% are seen a single time; roughly 9.1% belongs to the top ten. Here the sequenced sample was CD8+ T cells from peripheral blood mononuclear cells, taken after pregnancy. The receptor source for this set is a female donor with multiple sclerosis, enrolled in a pregnancy study.

This clone was seen just once. The V and J genes are TRBV9 and TRBJ2-2; D gene uncertain. Trimming removed 0 bases from V and 5 bases from J, with 5 bases in between. The CDR3 extends over 13 amino acids. Germline V CDR1 and CDR2: SGDLS, YYNGEE. The CDR3 sequence: CASSVGLTGELFF. CDR3 nucleotide sequence: TGTGCCAGCAGCGTAGGACTTACCGGGGAGCTGTTTTTT.

The V call is TRBV4-3, the J call TRBJ2-1, with D possibly matching TRBD1 (5 bases). The V gene lost 1 base and the J gene lost 9 bases, with 16 bases spanning the gap. Germline CDR1 reads LGHNA; CDR2 reads YSLEER. CDR3 length equals 15 residues. This chain's CDR3 is CASSQAPENTGEQFF. The CDR3 DNA reads TGCGCCAGCAGCCAAGCACCCGAGAATACAGGTGAGCAGTTCTTC.

The CDR3 bases are TGTGCCTGGAGCTCATGGCTAGCGGCTAAAGGAGCACCCTACGAGCAGTACTTC. It is translated as CAWSSWLAAKGAPYEQYF. V usage is TRBV30 and J usage is TRBJ2-7; 7 bases map to TRBD2. V was clipped by 3 bases and J by 2 bases; unmatched bases: 19. This CDR3 is 18 amino acids long. The germline V gene encodes CDR1 GTSNPN and CDR2 SVGIG (reference sequence).

The rearrangement joins TRBV5-1 to TRBJ1-1; D not certain. Germline assignment: CDR1 SGHRS and CDR2 YFSETQ. Between the trimmed V and J ends, which lost 3 bases and 2 bases, there was a span of 8 bases. This CDR3 is 13 amino acids long. The CDR3 protein is CASSSTINTEAFF. DNA for the CDR3: TGCGCCAGCAGCTCGACTATTAACACTGAAGCTTTCTTT.

CDR3 DNA sequence: TGTGCCAGCAGCGTAGCCAAGGGGGCGGGAGAGACCCAGTACTTC. Translated, it gives CASSVAKGAGETQYF. The J gene is TRBJ2-5, the V gene TRBV9, with 7 nucleotides matching TRBD1. The CDR3 is 15 residues long. CDR1 is SGDLS and CDR2 is YYNGEE in the germline V gene. V was clipped by 0 bases and J by 4 bases; unmatched bases: 6.

The V and J genes are TRBV27 and TRBJ2-1; a possible D gene is TRBD2 (6 bases). The CDR3 spans 17 residues. CDR1 is MNHEY, CDR2 SMNVEV, per germline (reference sequence). Trimming shortened V by 5 bases and J by 3 bases, and 20 bases separated the two germline ends. Here the CDR3 reads CASSPLMGGLFYNEQFF. The CDR3 bases are TGTGCCAGCAGTCCGCTAATGGGGGGACTTTTCTACAATGAGCAGTTCTTC.

This clone was observed once. This chain connects TRBV7-6 to TRBJ2-1, with D unclear. This CDR3 has 16 amino acids. V shed 5 bases and J shed 6 bases, with 20 bases lying between them. Germline V lookup: CDR1 SGHVS, CDR2 FNYEAQ. CDR3 sequence: CASSVSPAITVNEQFF. CDR3 nucleotides: TGTGCCAGCAGCGTCTCTCCGGCAATCACAGTCAATGAGCAGTTCTTC.

This chain links TRBV29-1 with TRBJ2-7; 7 nucleotides align to TRBD2. V was clipped by 5 bases and J by 5 bases; unmatched bases: 12. The V gene's germline CDR1 is SQVTM and CDR2 ANQGSEA. The CDR3 length is 14 residues. CDR3 sequence reads: CSVQSLGGVDEQYF. The DNA for the CDR3 is TGCAGCGTTCAGTCATTGGGGGGGGTCGACGAGCAGTACTTC.